Listed here are 24 T cell receptor beta chains from one sample, sequenced in a study of blood T cell repertoires in COVID-19 (TCRdb year 2020). Preparation of the library involved the immunoSEQ multiplex PCR assay. TCRdb stores this immuneACCESS table with in-frame sequences only. Part of the clones is absent; in the studies checked, under half of the shortfall reflects unresolved V genes, and no reason is known for the rest. The sample has approximately 47,000 clones on record, less than 85% of them singletons. 8.8% of the sample lies in the top ten. Source material: peripheral blood. All receptors derive from a man aged 55 to 70 with acute or convalescent COVID-19.

This chain connects TRBV9 to TRBJ2-2; TRBD2 might be the D (6 bases). V was shortened by 1 base and J by 4 bases, with 14 bases between the two germline ends. CDR3 length equals 16 residues. Germline loops: CDR1 SGDLS, CDR2 YYNGEE. CDR3 nucleotide sequence: TGTGCCAGCAGCGTAACCTCTAGCGCGGGCACCGGGGAGCTGTTTTTT. It encodes CASSVTSSAGTGELFF. The variable domain in full, completed from reference TRBV9 and TRBJ2-2, reads DSGVTQTPKHLITATGQRVTLRCSPRSGDLSVYWYQQSLDQGLQFLIQYYNGEERAKGNILERFSAQQFPDLHSELNLSSLELGDSALYFCASSVTSSAGTGELFFGEGSRLTVL.

This clone showed up just a few times. The CDR3: CASSLETANTGELFF. CDR3 sequence (DNA): TGCGCCAGCAGCTTGGAGACAGCGAACACCGGGGAGCTGTTTTTT. The chain joins TRBV5-1 to TRBJ2-2; tentative D call: TRBD1 (5 bases). Trimming took 0 bases from V and 0 from J, leaving 6 bases between them. The CDR3 contains 15 residues. Germline CDR1 is SGHRS and CDR2 is YFSETQ.

This chain connects TRBV24-1 to TRBJ2-1, with D uncertain. The CDR3 has 11 residues. Germline CDR1 KGHDR, CDR2 SFDVKD. Trimming shortened V by 3 bases and J by 9 bases, and 5 bases separated the two germline ends. For the CDR3, the DNA is TGTGCCACCAGTGATCATAGTGAGCAGTTCTTC. Its protein is CATSDHSEQFF.

The chain employs TRBV18 and TRBJ1-1; D is uncertain. V was trimmed by 6 bases and J by 0 bases, leaving 8 bases between them. Germline assignment: CDR1 KGHSH and CDR2 LQKENI. This CDR3 is built from 13 residues. The CDR3: CASSEGLNTEAFF. The DNA of the CDR3 is TGTGCCAGCTCGGAGGGCTTGAACACTGAAGCTTTCTTT.

The chain is built from TRBV28 and TRBJ1-5; TRBD1 matches at 9 bases. This CDR3 comprises 15 residues. J gave up 4 bases and V 6 bases, and 7 bases lay outside the gene matches. Germline assignment: CDR1 MDHEN and CDR2 SYDVKM. CDR3 sequence: CASSTGQGENQPQHF. The CDR3 DNA sequence: TGTGCCAGCAGCACGGGACAGGGAGAAAATCAGCCCCAGCATTTT.

This clone has only one observation. The chain links TRBV6-5 to TRBJ1-1; 8 bases map to TRBD1. V lost 0 bases to trimming and J lost 12 bases; unmatched junction nucleotides: 6. CDR1 is MNHEY and CDR2 is SVGAGI in the germline V gene. The CDR3 extends over 13 amino acids. The CDR3 protein is CASSYSGGQGSFF. The CDR3, as DNA: TGTGCCAGCAGTTACTCGGGTGGACAGGGATCTTTCTTT.

This chain's CDR3 is CASGRGPYNEQFF. The DNA of the CDR3 is TGTGCCAGCGGCCGCGGTCCCTACAATGAGCAGTTCTTC. The chain is built from TRBV7-3 and TRBJ2-1; D not certain. The CDR3 spans 13 residues. Germline values: CDR1 SGHTA, CDR2 FQGTGA. Trimming left V 8 bases short and J 2 bases short, with 10 bases between. Filled out from reference TRBV7-3 and TRBJ2-1, the complete variable domain reads GAGVSQTPSNKVTEKGKYVELRCDPISGHTALYWYRQSLGQGPEFLIYFQGTGAADDSGLPNDRFFAVRPEGSVSTLKIQRTERGDSAVYLCASGRGPYNEQFFGPGTRLTVL.

The J gene is TRBJ2-5, the V gene TRBV4-1, with TRBD1 matching 10 bases. This CDR3 has 15 residues. Germline CDR1 and CDR2: MGHRA and YSYEKL. The V segment lost 0 bases and the J segment 5 bases; nucleotides outside the gene matches: 3. CDR3 region: CASSQEGQGLETQYF. The DNA of the CDR3 is TGCGCCAGCAGCCAAGAGGGACAGGGGTTGGAGACCCAGTACTTC.

V and J are TRBV11-3 and TRBJ2-1; 8 positions agree with TRBD1. V lost 6 bases and J lost 7; bases outside the gene matches: 2. Germline CDR1 and CDR2: SGHNT and YENEEA. The CDR3 loop spans 12 amino acids. DNA of the CDR3: TGTGCCAGCAGTACAGGGGGTAATGAGCAGTTCTTC. Protein product: CASSTGGNEQFF.

V gene TRBV19 combines with J gene TRBJ2-2; unclear D gene. V was cut by 7 bases and J by 1 base, with 13 bases left in between. The CDR3 has 15 amino acids. Germline assignment: CDR1 LNHDA and CDR2 SQIVND (reference sequence). The CDR3 DNA sequence: TGTGCCAGTAAGGTCCCATCAGGGAACACCGGGGAGCTGTTTTTT. Its protein product is CASKVPSGNTGELFF.

The gene calls are TRBV7-9 and TRBJ1-1; TRBD1 might be the D (6 bases). The CDR3 is 12 amino acids. The V gene lost 1 base and the J gene lost 11 bases, with 11 bases spanning the gap. Looked up from germline, CDR1 is SEHNR and CDR2 is FQNEAQ (reference sequence). CDR3 amino acids: CASSLVAGDAFF. The CDR3 nucleotides are TGTGCCAGCAGCTTAGTTGCAGGGGACGCTTTCTTT.

The sample holds a few counts of this clone. The rearrangement joins TRBV28 to TRBJ2-5, with D maybe TRBD1 (5 bases). Trimming removed 9 bases from V and 1 base from J, with 12 bases in between. This CDR3 contains 13 residues. Germline loops: CDR1 MDHEN, CDR2 SYDVKM. CDR3 DNA sequence: TGTGCCAGTCTTGACAGCCGCCAAGAGACCCAGTACTTC. It codes for CASLDSRQETQYF.

The chain recombines TRBV10-1 with TRBJ2-5, with D possibly TRBD1 on 6 matching bases. CDR3 length equals 14 residues. The germline V gene encodes CDR1 WNHNN and CDR2 SYGVQD (reference sequence). Trimming shortened V by 3 bases and J by 1 base, and 9 bases separated the two germline ends. The CDR3 region is CASSDRTVQETQYF. CDR3 bases: TGCGCCAGCAGTGATCGGACAGTCCAAGAGACCCAGTACTTC.

V is TRBV7-8 and J is TRBJ2-7; 10 positions match TRBD1. Germline V gene lookup returns CDR1 SGHVS and CDR2 FQNEAQ. V shed 4 bases and J 7 bases; nucleotides not matched to a gene: 16. CDR3 length: 17 residues. CDR3 sequence: CASSSLGQGGILTEQYF. CDR3 sequence (DNA): TGTGCCAGCAGCTCCCTCGGACAGGGGGGAATCCTGACGGAGCAGTACTTC.

This clone has a handful of counts. The chain links TRBV29-1 to TRBJ2-5, with 8 nucleotides matching TRBD1. Trimming cost V 7 bases and J 3 bases; bases outside gene matches: 1. The germline CDR1 and CDR2 sequences are SQVTM and ANQGSEA. This CDR3 spans 11 amino acids. The CDR3 nucleotides read TGCAGCGCAGGGGGCGAAGAGACCCAGTACTTC. Translating gives CSAGGEETQYF.

The chain combines TRBV4-1 with TRBJ2-1; D might be TRBD1 (5 bases). This CDR3 is built from 15 residues. The germline V gene encodes CDR1 MGHRA and CDR2 YSYEKL. Between the trimmed V and J ends, which lost 4 bases and 5 bases, there was a span of 15 bases. The CDR3 coding sequence is TGCGCCAGCAGCCCGGACAAGAATAACGACAATGAGCAGTTCTTC. Its protein is CASSPDKNNDNEQFF.

CDR3 nucleotides: TGTGCCAGCAGCTTAGCAGAAACGGGACAGGAGATATACGAGCAGTACTTC. It encodes CASSLAETGQEIYEQYF. The chain is built from TRBV7-8 and TRBJ2-7, with 8 positions matching TRBD1. Germline V gives CDR1 SGHVS, CDR2 FQNEAQ. J lost 4 bases, V lost 0 bases, and 11 bases had no gene match. The CDR3 spans 17 residues.

V usage is TRBV25-1 and J usage is TRBJ2-4; D ambiguous. V shed 5 bases and J shed 0 bases, with 11 bases lying between them. The CDR3 is made up of 15 amino acids. CDR1 and CDR2 (germline): MGHDK, SYGVNS. In nucleotides, the CDR3 is TGTGCCAGCAGTCCTTTCGCTATAGCCAAAAACATTCAGTACTTC. Translating it yields CASSPFAIAKNIQYF.

This chain uses TRBV5-4 with TRBJ1-5, with 8 bases fitting TRBD1. The V and J ends lost 4 bases and 4 bases, in that order; junction bases with no gene match: 7. The CDR3 has 15 amino acids. Per the germline V gene, CDR1 is SGHNT and CDR2 is YYREEE (reference sequence). CDR3 in DNA: TGTGCCAGCAGCGATGGGACAGGCCTAAATCAGCCCCAGCATTTT. Residues: CASSDGTGLNQPQHF.

The V and J genes are TRBV7-2 and TRBJ1-2; D uncertain. Germline CDR1 is SGHTA and CDR2 is FQGNSA. V was pared by 2 bases and J by 4 bases, with 14 bases between. The CDR3 consists of 15 residues. The CDR3 DNA is TGTGCCAGCAGCTTATTGGTTCTACAGAGCTATGGCTACACCTTC. Translation gives CASSLLVLQSYGYTF.

Only one count was recorded for this clone. The chain links TRBV7-8 to TRBJ2-2; a weak D match, TRBD2 (5 bases). The CDR3 is 16 residues long. V was pared by 5 bases and J by 1 base, with 14 bases between. From germline, CDR1 is SGHVS and CDR2 FQNEAQ. The CDR3 here is CASSPPRGENTGELFF. CDR3 DNA sequence: TGTGCCAGCAGCCCCCCCCGGGGAGAGAACACCGGGGAGCTGTTTTTT. Full variable domain (missing parts from reference TRBV7-8 and TRBJ2-2): GAGVSQSPRYKVAKRGQDVALRCDPISGHVSLFWYQQALGQGPEFLTYFQNEAQLDKSGLPSDRFFAERPEGSVSTLKIQRTQQEDSAVYLCASSPPRGENTGELFFGEGSRLTVL.

The chain employs TRBV5-1 and TRBJ2-5; 12 nucleotides line up with TRBD2. Germline V gene data show CDR1 as SGHRS and CDR2 as YFSETQ. This CDR3 region has 16 residues. Trimming took 0 bases from V and 5 from J; bases not matched to a gene: 5. The CDR3 sequence is CASSLAKGLAGETQYF. In DNA, the CDR3 is TGCGCCAGCAGCTTGGCCAAGGGACTAGCGGGTGAGACCCAGTACTTC.

V is TRBV19 and J is TRBJ1-1; TRBD1 might be the D (5 bases). Germline values: CDR1 LNHDA, CDR2 SQIVND (reference sequence). The CDR3 loop spans 16 amino acids. V was trimmed by 5 bases and J by 10 bases, leaving 26 bases between them. The CDR3 sequence: CASSSRQRQQPRAAFF. CDR3 nucleotides: TGTGCCAGTAGTTCCAGACAGAGGCAGCAACCCAGGGCAGCTTTCTTT. Variable domain in full (rest from reference TRBV19 and TRBJ1-1): DGGITQSPKYLFRKEGQNVTLSCEQNLNHDAMYWYRQDPGQGLRLIYYSQIVNDFQKGDIAEGYSVSREKKESFPLTVTSAQKNPTAFYLCASSSRQRQQPRAAFFGQGTRLTVV.

A few counts support this clone. The chain has TRBV7-2 and TRBJ2-1, with TRBD2 matching 11 bases. CDR1 SGHTA and CDR2 FQGNSA come from the germline V gene. The CDR3 is made up of 17 amino acids. After removal of 3 bases from V and 7 bases from J, the junction contained 11 bases not matched to a gene. CDR3 amino acids: CASSLGGTSGILNEQFF. The CDR3 DNA reads TGTGCCAGCAGCTTGGGCGGGACTAGCGGAATACTTAATGAGCAGTTCTTC.